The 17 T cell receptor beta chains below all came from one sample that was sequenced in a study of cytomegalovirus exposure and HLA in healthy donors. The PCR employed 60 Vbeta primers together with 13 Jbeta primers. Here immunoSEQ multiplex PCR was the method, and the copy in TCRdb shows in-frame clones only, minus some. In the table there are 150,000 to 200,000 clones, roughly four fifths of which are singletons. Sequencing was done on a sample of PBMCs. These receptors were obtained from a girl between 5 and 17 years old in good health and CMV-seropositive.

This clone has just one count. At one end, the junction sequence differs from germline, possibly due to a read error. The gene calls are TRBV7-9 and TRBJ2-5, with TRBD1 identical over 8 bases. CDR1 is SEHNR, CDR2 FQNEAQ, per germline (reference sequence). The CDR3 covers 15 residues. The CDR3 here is CASSQNQGAGETRYF. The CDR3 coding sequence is TGTGCCAGCAGTCAAAATCAGGGGGCCGGGGAGACCCGGTACTTC.

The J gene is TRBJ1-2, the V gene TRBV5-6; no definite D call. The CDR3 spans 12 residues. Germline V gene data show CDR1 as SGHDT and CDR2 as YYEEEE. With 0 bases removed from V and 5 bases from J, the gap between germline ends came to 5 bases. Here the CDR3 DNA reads TGTGCCAGCAGCTTGGAGACATATGGCTACACCTTC. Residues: CASSLETYGYTF. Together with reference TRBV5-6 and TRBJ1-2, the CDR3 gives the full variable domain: DAGVTQSPTHLIKTRGQQVTLRCSPKSGHDTVSWYQQALGQGPQFIFQYYEEEERQRGNFPDRFSGHQFPNYSSELNVNALLLGDSALYLCASSLETYGYTFGSGTRLTVV.

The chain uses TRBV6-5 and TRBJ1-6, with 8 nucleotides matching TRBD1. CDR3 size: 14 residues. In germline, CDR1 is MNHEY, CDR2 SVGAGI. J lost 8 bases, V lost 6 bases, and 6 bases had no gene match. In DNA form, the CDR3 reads TGTGCCAGCAGCCAGGGGGCGCGGTATTCACCCCTCCACTTT. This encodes CASSQGARYSPLHF.

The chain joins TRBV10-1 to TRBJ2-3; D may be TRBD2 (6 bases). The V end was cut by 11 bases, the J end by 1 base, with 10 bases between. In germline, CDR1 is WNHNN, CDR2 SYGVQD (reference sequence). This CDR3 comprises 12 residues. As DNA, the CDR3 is TGCGCCTCCGGGACTCGCACAGATACGCAGTATTTT. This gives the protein CASGTRTDTQYF.

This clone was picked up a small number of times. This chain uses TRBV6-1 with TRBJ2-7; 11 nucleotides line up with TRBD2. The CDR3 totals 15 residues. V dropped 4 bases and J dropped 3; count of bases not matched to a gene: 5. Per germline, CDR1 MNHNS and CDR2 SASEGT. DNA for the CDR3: TGTGCCAGCAGTGCGCCGGGACTAGCGGTCTACGAGCAGTACTTC. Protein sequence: CASSAPGLAVYEQYF.

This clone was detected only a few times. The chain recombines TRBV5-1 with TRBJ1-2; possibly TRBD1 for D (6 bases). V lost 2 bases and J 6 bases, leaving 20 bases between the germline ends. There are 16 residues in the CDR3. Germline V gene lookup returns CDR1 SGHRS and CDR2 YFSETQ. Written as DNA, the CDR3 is TGCGCCAGCAGCTTCTTCCCCGGGACATTGAGGAATGGCTACACCTTC. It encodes CASSFFPGTLRNGYTF.

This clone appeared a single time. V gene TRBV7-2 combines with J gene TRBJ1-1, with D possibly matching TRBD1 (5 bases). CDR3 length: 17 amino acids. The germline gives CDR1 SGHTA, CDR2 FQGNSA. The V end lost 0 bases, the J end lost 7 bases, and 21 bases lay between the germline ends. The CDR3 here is CASSLAPSRGRVGEAFF. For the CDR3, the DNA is TGTGCCAGCAGCTTAGCTCCCAGTAGGGGTAGAGTAGGTGAAGCTTTCTTT.

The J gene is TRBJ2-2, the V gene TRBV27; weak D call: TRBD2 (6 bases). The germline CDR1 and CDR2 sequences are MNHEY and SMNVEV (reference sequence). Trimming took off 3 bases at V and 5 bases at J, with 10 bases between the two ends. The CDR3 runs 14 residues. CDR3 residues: CASSFSRGTGELFF. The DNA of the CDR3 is TGTGCCAGCAGTTTCTCACGGGGGACCGGGGAGCTGTTTTTT.

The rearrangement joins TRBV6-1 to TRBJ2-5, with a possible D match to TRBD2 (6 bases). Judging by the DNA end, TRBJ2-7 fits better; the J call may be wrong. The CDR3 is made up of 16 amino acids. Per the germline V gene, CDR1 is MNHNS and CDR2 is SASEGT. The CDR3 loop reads CASSEVVAAGIYEQYF. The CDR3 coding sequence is TGTGCCAGCAGTGAAGTCGTAGCGGCAGGGATCTACGAGCAGTACTTC.

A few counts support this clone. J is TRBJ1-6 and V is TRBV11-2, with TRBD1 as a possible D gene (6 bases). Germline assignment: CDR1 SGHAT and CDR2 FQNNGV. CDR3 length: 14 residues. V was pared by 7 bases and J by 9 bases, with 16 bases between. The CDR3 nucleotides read TGTGCCAGCACACAGGGCCTAGGTGGTTCACCCCTCCACTTT. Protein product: CASTQGLGGSPLHF.

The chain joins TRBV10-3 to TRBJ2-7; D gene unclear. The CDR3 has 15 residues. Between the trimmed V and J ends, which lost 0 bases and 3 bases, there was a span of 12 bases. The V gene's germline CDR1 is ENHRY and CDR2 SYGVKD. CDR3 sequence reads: CAISESVAEDYEQYF. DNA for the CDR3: TGTGCCATCAGTGAGTCCGTGGCAGAAGACTACGAGCAGTACTTC.

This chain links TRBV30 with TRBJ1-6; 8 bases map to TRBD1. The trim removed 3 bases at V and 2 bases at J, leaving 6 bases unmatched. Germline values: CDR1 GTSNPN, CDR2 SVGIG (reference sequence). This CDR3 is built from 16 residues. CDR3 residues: CAWSDRGSAYNSPLHF. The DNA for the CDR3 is TGTGCCTGGAGCGACAGGGGAAGCGCCTATAATTCACCCCTCCACTTT.

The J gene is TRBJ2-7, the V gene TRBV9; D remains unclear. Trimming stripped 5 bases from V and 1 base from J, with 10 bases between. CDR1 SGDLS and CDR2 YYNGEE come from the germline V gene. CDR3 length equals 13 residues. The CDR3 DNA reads TGTGCCAGCAGAGCCCCCGGGTCCTACGAGCAGTACTTC. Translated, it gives CASRAPGSYEQYF.

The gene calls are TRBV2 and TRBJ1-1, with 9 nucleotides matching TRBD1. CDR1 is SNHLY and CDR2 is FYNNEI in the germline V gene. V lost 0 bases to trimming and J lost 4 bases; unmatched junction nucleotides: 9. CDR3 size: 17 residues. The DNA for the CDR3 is TGTGCCAGCAGTGAAGCAGGGACAGGGCTTTGGGGCACTGAAGCTTTCTTT. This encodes CASSEAGTGLWGTEAFF.

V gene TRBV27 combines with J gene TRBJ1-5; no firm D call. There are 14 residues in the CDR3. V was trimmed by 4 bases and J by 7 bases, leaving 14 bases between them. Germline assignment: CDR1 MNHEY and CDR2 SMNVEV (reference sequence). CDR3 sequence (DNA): TGTGCCAGCAGTTCCCACGCGGAGAGCCAGCCCCAGCATTTT. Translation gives CASSSHAESQPQHF.

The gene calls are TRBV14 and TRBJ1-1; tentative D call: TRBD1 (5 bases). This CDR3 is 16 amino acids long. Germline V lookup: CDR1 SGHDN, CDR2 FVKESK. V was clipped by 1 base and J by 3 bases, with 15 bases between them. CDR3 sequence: CASSQGPGYTHTEAFF. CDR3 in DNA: TGTGCCAGCAGCCAAGGCCCAGGGTATACCCACACTGAAGCTTTCTTT.

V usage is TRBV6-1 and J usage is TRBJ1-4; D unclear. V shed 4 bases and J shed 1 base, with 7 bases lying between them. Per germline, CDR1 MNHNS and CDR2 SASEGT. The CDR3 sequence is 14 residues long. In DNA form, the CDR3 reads TGTGCCAGCAGTGGTGGAGAAACTAATGAAAAACTGTTTTTT. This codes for CASSGGETNEKLFF.